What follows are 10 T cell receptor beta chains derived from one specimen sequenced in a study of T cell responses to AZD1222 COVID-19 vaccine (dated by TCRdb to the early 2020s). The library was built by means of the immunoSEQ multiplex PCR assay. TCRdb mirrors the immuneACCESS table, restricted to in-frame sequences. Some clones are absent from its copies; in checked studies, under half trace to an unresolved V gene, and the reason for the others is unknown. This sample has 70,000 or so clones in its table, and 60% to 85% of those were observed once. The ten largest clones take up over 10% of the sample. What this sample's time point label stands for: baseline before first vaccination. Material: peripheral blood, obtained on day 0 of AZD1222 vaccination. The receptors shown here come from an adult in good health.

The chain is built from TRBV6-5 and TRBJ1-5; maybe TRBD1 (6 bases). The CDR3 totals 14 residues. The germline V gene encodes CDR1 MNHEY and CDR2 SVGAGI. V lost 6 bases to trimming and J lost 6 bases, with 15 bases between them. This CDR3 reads CASRGDMAGQPQHF. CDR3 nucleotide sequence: TGTGCCAGCAGGGGGGACATGGCGGGTCAGCCCCAGCATTTT.

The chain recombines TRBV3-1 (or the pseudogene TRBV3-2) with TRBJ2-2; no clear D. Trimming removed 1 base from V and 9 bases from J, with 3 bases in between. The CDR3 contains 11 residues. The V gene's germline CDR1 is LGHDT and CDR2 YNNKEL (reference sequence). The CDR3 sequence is CASSQVRELFF. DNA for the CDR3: TGTGCCAGCAGCCAAGTAAGGGAGCTGTTTTTT.

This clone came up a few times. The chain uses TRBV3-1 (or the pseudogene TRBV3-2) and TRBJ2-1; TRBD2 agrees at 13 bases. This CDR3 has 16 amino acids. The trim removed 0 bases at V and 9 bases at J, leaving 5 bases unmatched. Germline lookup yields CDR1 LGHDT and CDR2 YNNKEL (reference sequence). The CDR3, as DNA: TGTGCCAGCAGCCAAGAATCGCGACTAGCGGGGGGTGAGCAGTTCTTC. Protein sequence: CASSQESRLAGGEQFF.

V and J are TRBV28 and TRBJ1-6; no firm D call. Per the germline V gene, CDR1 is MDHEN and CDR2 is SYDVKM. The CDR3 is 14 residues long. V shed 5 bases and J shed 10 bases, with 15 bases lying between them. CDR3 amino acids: CASSSGLSGSPLHF. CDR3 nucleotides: TGTGCCAGCAGTAGCGGACTATCGGGATCACCCCTCCACTTT.

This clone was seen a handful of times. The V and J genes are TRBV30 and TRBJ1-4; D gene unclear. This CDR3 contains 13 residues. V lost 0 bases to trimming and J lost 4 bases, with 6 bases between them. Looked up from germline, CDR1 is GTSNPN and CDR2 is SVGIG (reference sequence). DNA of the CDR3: TGTGCCTGGAGTGTAATGGATAATGAAAAACTGTTTTTT. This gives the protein CAWSVMDNEKLFF.

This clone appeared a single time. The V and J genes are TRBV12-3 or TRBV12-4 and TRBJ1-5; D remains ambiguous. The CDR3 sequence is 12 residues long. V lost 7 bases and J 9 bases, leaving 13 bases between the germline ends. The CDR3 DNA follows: TGTGCCAGCAAGCCAGACGTAGGGCCCCAGCATTTT. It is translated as CASKPDVGPQHF.

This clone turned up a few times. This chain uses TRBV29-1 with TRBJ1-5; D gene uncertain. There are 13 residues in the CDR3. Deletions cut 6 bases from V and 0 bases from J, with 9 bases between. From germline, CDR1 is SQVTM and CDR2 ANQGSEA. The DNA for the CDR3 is TGCAGCGTAGGGCCGAGTAGCAATCAGCCCCAGCATTTT. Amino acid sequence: CSVGPSSNQPQHF.

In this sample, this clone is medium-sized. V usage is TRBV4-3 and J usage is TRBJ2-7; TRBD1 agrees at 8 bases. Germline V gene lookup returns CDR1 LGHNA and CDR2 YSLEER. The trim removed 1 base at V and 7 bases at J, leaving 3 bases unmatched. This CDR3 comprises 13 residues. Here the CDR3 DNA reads TGCGCCAGCAGCCAAGTTTGGACAGGGGAGCAGTACTTC. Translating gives CASSQVWTGEQYF.

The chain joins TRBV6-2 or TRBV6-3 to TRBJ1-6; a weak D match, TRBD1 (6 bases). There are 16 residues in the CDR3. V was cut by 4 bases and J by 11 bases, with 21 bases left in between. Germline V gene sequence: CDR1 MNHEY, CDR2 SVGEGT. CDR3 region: CASSWTRSAGQAPLHF. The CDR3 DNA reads TGTGCCAGCAGTTGGACCCGGTCCGCGGGACAAGCACCCCTCCACTTT.

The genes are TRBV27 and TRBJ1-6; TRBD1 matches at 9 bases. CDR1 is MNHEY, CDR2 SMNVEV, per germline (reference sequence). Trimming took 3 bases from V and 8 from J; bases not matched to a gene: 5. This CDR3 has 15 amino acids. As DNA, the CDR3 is TGTGCCAGCAGTTTCCGGGACAGGGCTTATTCACCCCTCCACTTT. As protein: CASSFRDRAYSPLHF.